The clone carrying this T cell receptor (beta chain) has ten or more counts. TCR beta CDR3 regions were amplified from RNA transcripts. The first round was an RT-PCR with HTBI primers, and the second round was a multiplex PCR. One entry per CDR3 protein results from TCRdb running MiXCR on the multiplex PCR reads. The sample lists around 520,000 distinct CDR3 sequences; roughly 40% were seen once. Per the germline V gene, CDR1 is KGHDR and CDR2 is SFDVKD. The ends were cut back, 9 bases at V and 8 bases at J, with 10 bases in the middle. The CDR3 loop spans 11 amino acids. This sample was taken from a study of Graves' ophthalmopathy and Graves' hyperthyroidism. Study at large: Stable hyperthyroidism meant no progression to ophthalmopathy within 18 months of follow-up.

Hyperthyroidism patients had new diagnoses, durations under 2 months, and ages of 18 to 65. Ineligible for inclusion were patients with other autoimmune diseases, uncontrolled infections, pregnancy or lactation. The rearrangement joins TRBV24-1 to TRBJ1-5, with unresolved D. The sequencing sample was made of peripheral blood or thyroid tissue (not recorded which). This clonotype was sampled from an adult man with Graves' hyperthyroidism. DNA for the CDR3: TGTGCCACCCTTCCCCCTGAGCCCCAGCATTTT. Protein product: CATLPPEPQHF.